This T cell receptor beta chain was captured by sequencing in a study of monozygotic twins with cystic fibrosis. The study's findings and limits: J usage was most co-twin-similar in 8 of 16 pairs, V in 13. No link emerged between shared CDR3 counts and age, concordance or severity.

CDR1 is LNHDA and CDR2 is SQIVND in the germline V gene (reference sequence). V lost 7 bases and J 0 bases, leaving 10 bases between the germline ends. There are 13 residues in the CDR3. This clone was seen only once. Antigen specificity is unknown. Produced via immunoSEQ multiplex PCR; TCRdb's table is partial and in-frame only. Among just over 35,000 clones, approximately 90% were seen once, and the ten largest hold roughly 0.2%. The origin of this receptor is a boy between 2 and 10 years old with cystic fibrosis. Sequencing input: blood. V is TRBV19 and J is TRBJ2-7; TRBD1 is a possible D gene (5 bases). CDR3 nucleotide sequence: TGTGCCAGTACACCGGACAACTCCTACGAGCAGTACTTC. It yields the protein CASTPDNSYEQYF.